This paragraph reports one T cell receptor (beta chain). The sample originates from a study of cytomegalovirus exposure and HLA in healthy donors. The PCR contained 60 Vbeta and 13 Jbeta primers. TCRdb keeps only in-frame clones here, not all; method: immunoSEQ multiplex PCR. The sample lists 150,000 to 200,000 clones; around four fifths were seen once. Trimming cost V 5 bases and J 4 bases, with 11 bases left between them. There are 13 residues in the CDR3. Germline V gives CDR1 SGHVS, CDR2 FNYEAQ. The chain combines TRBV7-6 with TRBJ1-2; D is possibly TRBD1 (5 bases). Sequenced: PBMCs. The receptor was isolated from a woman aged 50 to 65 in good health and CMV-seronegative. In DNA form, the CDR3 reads TGTGCCAGCAGCCAGGACACCTTCTATGGCTACACCTTC. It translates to CASSQDTFYGYTF.